This T cell receptor (beta chain) was documented in a study of blood T cell repertoires in COVID-19. Overall study: Material from acute and convalescent COVID-19 was sourced from the United States, Italy and Spain. T cells, B-cell-depleted T cells, or PBMCs provided the cDNA or gDNA that served as material.

V trimming: 4 bases; J trimming: 5 bases; junction bases outside the gene matches: 6. Germline V gives CDR1 MDHEN, CDR2 SYDVKM. The CDR3 consists of 15 residues. In the original processing: Researchers report that nucleated cell counts were estimated from reference gene primer amplification. This table comes from immunoSEQ multiplex PCR, and its TCRdb copy is limited to in-frame clones, with some not included. V and J calls and clone size follow that table, whereas D and trimming were derived from the DNA. The data show approximately 120,000 clones, about 79% seen once. This clonotype originated in a man aged 35-49 years with active or convalescent COVID-19. The rearrangement links TRBV28 to TRBJ2-7; 12 positions match TRBD1. Sequenced sample: peripheral blood. CDR3 loop: CASSSSGQGAHEQYF. CDR3 nucleotide sequence: TGTGCCAGCAGTTCCTCGGGACAGGGGGCTCACGAGCAGTACTTC.